This TCR beta chain was identified during a study of OX40 agonist ivuxolimab in advanced cancers. On the study more broadly: Partial responses, seen in three patients, involved one hepatocellular carcinoma and two cutaneous melanomas. Study findings and constraints: Low normalized T-cell clonal expansion was additionally recorded for some nonresponders. Expanded peripheral T cell antigen specificity was not determined. Clonal expansion was seen in CD4+ and CD8+ blood T cells by week 6 at 0.1 to 3.0 mg/kg.

A remark on this clone: Antigen unknown.

Clones were read by immunoSEQ multiplex PCR, and TCRdb kept only the in-frame ones, dropping some. This sample has tens of thousands of clones, with 90% found just once. V lost 4 bases, J lost 5 bases, and 8 bases lay in between. CDR1 is SGHDN and CDR2 is FVKESK in the germline V gene. The CDR3 totals 13 residues. This material consisted of CD4+ or CD8+ T cells sorted from blood, taken in a trial of the OX40 agonist ivuxolimab. The V gene is TRBV14, the J gene TRBJ2-2; no clear D gene. This clonotype was obtained from an adult with an advanced solid tumor such as melanoma, head and neck, liver or kidney cancer. For the CDR3, the DNA is TGTGCCAGCAGCCCTGACCTGACCGGGGAGCTGTTTTTT. Its translation is CASSPDLTGELFF.